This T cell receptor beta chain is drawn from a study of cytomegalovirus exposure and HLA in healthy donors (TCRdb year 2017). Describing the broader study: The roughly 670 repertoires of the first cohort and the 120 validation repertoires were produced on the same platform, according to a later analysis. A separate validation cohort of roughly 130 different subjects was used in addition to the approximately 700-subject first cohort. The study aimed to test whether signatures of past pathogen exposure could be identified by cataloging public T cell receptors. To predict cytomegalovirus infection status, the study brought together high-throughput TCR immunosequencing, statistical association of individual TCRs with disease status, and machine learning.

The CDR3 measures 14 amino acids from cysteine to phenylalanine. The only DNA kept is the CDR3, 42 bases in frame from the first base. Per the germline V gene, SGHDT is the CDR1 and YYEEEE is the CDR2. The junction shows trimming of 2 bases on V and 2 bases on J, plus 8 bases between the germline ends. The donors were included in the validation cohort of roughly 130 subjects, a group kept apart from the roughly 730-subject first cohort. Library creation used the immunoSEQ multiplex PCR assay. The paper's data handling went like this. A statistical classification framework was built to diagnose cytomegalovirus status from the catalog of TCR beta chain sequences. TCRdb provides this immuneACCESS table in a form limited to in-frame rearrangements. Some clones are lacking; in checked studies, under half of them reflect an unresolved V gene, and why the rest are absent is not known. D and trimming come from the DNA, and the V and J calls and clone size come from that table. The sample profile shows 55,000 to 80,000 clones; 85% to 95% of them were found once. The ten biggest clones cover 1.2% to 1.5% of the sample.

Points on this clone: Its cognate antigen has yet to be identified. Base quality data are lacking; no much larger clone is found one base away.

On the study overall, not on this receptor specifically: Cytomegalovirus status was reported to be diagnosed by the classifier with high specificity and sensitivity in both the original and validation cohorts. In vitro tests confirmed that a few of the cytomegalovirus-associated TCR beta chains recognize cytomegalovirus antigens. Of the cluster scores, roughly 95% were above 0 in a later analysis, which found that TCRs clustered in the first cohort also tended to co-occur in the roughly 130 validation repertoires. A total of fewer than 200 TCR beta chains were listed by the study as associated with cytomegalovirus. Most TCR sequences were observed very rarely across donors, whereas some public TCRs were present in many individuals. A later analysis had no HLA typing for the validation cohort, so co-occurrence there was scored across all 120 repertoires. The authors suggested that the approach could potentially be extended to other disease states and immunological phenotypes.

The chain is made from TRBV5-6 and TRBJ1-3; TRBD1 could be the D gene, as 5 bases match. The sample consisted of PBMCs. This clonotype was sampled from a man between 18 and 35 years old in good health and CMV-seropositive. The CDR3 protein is CASSFTGPGNTIYF. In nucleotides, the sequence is TGTGCCAGCAGCTTCACAGGACCTGGAAACACCATATATTTT.